The clone carrying this TCR beta chain has at least ten counts. Its antigen remains unknown. Trimming took 0 bases from V and 8 from J, leaving 10 bases between them. CDR1 is DFQATT and CDR2 is SNEGSKA in the germline V gene (reference sequence). The CDR3 runs 12 residues. This sample stems from a study of blood T cells in healthy people across ages. Study conclusions and caveats: PBMCs were not sorted, which prevented a conclusive comparison of naive versus antigen-experienced cells. As age increased, TCR beta diversity per million T cells fell in a roughly linear fashion. Long-lived donors had more naive CD4+ cells and higher diversity than aged donors.

The authors ran a second PCR of roughly 6 to 11 cycles using a sample-barcoded 5' primer and a J-beta primer mix. All cDNA molecules were each tagged by a template-switch adaptor with 12 random nucleotides. TCRdb fed the 5' RACE reads into MiXCR, producing one record per CDR3 protein. Altogether around 1,500,000 distinct CDR3 sequences are present, roughly 27% being singletons, with the ten largest covering roughly 8.2%. The gene calls are TRBV20-1 and TRBJ1-2; D unresolved. This clonotype was obtained from a woman aged 25-40 years in good health. The sequenced sample consisted of blood. The CDR3 DNA reads TGCAGTGCTAGAGATGAGGTTCGCGGCTACACCTTC. Translated, it gives CSARDEVRGYTF.